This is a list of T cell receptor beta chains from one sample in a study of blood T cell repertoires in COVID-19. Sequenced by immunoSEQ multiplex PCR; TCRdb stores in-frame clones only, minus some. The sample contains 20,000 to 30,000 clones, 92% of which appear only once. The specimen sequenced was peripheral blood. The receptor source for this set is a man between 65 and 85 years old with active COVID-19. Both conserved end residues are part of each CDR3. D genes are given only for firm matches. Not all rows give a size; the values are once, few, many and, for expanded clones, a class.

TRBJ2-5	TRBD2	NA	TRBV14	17	CASSHWAGGRSQETQYF	TGTGCCAGCAGCCATTGGGCTGGCGGGAGATCCCAAGAGACCCAGTACTTC
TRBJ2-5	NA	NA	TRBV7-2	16	CASSLWQGRGQETQYF	TGTGCCAGCAGCTTATGGCAGGGTAGGGGGCAAGAGACCCAGTACTTC
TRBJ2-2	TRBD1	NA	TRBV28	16	CAGSLTGALITGELFF	TGTGCCGGCAGTTTAACAGGGGCCCTGATCACCGGGGAGCTGTTTTTT
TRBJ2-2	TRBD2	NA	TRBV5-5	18	CASRQPGLAGGNTGELFF	TGTGCCAGCAGACAACCGGGACTAGCGGGAGGGAACACCGGGGAGCTGTTTTTT
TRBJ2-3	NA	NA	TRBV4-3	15	CASSYLASRTDTQYF	TGCGCCAGCAGCTATCTAGCGTCCCGCACAGATACGCAGTATTTT
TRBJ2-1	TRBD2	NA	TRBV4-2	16	CASSQVSGGAYNEQFF	TGTGCCAGCAGCCAAGTTAGCGGGGGAGCCTACAATGAGCAGTTCTTC
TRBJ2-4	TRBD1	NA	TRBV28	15	CASSQTGGGKNIQYF	TGTGCCAGCAGCCAGACAGGGGGCGGGAAAAACATTCAGTACTTC
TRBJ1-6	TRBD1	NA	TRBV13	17	CASRVSAWVDRGSPLHF	TGTGCCAGCAGAGTTTCAGCTTGGGTCGACAGGGGCTCACCCCTCCACTTT
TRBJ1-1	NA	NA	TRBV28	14	CASTYRGLNTEAFF	TGTGCCAGCACATATAGGGGGTTGAACACTGAAGCTTTCTTT
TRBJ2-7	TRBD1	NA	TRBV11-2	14	CASSRLGQVVEQYF	TGTGCCAGCAGCCGCCTAGGACAGGTGGTCGAGCAGTACTTC
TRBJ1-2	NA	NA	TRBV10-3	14	CAISERQGFYGYTF	TGTGCCATCAGTGAGAGGCAGGGCTTCTATGGCTACACCTTC
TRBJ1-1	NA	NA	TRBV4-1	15	CASSRLDRLSIEAFF	TGCGCCAGCAGCCGCCTAGACCGGTTATCTATTGAAGCTTTCTTT
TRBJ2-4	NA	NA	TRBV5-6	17	CASNLVSRTGSKNIQYF	TGTGCCAGCAACTTGGTGTCGAGAACAGGTTCCAAAAACATTCAGTACTTC
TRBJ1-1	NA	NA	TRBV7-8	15	CASSLFTTVNTEAFF	TGTGCCAGCAGCTTATTTACAACCGTGAACACTGAAGCTTTCTTT
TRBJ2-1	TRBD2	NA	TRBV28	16	CASRTGGGSSYNEQFF	TGTGCCAGCAGGACTGGCGGGGGAAGCTCCTACAATGAGCAGTTCTTC
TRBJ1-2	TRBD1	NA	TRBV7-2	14	CASNTGQGLYGYTF	TGTGCCAGCAACACGGGACAGGGGCTTTATGGCTACACCTTC
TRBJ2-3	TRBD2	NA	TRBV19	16	CASSIMSGGPGDTQYF	TGTGCCAGTAGTATAATGTCGGGGGGGCCGGGAGATACGCAGTATTTT
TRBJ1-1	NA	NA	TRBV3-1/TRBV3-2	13	CASSQTLTFEAFF	TGTGCCAGCAGCCAAACCCTTACTTTTGAAGCTTTCTTT
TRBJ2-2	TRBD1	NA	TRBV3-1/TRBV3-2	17	CASSQDLGQGLPGELFF	TGTGCCAGCAGCCAAGATCTCGGACAGGGATTGCCCGGGGAGCTGTTTTTT
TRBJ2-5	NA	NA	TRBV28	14	CASSVGTHQETQYF	TGTGCCAGCAGTGTCGGGACACACCAAGAGACCCAGTACTTC
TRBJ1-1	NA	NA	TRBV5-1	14	CASSTQGFNTEAFF	TGCGCCAGCAGCACACAGGGATTTAACACTGAAGCTTTCTTT
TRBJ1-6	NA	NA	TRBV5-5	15	CASSTSGTSISPLHF	TGTGCCAGCAGCACCTCAGGCACCTCTATTTCACCCCTCCACTTT
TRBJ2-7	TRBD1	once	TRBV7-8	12	CASSLWDREQYF	TGTGCCAGCAGCTTATGGGACAGGGAGCAGTACTTC
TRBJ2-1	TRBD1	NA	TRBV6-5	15	CASSRDRGKYNEQFF	TGTGCCAGCAGCCGAGACAGGGGGAAATACAATGAGCAGTTCTTC
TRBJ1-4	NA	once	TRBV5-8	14	CASSLNREGEKLFF	TGTGCCAGCAGCTTGAACAGGGAGGGGGAAAAACTGTTTTTT
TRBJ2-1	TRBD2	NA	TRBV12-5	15	CASGSSQSSGNEQFF	TGTGCTAGTGGTTCCTCCCAATCTAGCGGCAATGAGCAGTTCTTC
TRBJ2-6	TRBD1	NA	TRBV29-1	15	CSATDRGLGANVLTF	TGCAGCGCTACGGACAGGGGGCTTGGGGCCAACGTCCTGACTTTC
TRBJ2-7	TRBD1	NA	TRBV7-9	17	CASSSPQSTGEPYEQYF	TGTGCCAGCAGCTCCCCACAATCTACAGGGGAGCCCTACGAGCAGTACTTC
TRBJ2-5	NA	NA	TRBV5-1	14	CASSQWGPQETQYF	TGCGCCAGCAGCCAATGGGGCCCACAAGAGACCCAGTACTTC